Listed below are T cell receptor beta chains from one sample, sequenced in a study of blood T cells in healthy people across ages. TCRdb re-called the 5' RACE reads with MiXCR, one entry per CDR3 protein. The sample lists under 1 million distinct CDR3 sequences; around two fifths were seen once. The specimen sequenced was blood. The receptors stem from a man in his fifties or sixties in good health. The CDR3 runs from the conserved cysteine through the conserved F or W. The D gene is left open where the match is weak. Clone size is stated in some rows and not others, as once, few, many or a class when expanded.

TRBJ2-1	.	few	TRBV7-8	TGTGCCAGCAGCACTCTAGGGGAGCAGGGGGGCAATGAGCAGTTCTTC	CASSTLGEQGGNEQFF
TRBJ2-5	.	.	TRBV5-1	TGCGCCAGCAGCGAGCAGGCGACATGGGGGATGGAGACCCAGTACTTC	CASSEQATWGMETQYF
TRBJ2-7	TRBD1	once	TRBV6-5	TGTGCCAGCAGTTCAGGGACAGGGACGTCCTACGAGCAGTACTTC	CASSSGTGTSYEQYF
TRBJ2-3	TRBD2	.	TRBV6-2/TRBV6-3	TGTGCCAGCGATGACGGACTAGCGCTGGATACGCAGTATTTT	CASDDGLALDTQYF
TRBJ2-5	.	few	TRBV5-5	TGTGCCAGCAGCTTGGTGCAGGACCCCAATAGGGCCCAGTACTTC	CASSLVQDPNRAQYF
TRBJ1-5	.	.	TRBV15	TGTGCCACAGGCGATTCGTCCCCCAATCAGCCCCAGCATTTT	CATGDSSPNQPQHF
TRBJ1-2	.	.	TRBV3-1	TGTGCCAGCAGCCCATCCCTTTCCGACAGTTCTCATGGCTACACCTTC	CASSPSLSDSSHGYTF
TRBJ2-7	TRBD2	few	TRBV3-1	TGTGCCAGCAGCCAAGTCATGCGGGGGAACTCCTACGAGCAGTACTTC	CASSQVMRGNSYEQYF
TRBJ2-5	TRBD1	few	TRBV7-2	TGTGCCAGCAGCGGATGGGACAGCCAAGAGACCCAGTACTTC	CASSGWDSQETQYF
TRBJ2-3	TRBD1	.	TRBV4-3	TGCGCCAGCAGCCAAGACCCCGGGACAGGGCGCACAGATACGCAGTATTTT	CASSQDPGTGRTDTQYF
TRBJ1-5	.	few	TRBV20-1	TGCAGTGCTAGAGAAGGGGAACATAATCAGCCCCAGCATTTT	CSAREGEHNQPQHF
TRBJ2-5	.	.	TRBV4-1	TGCGCCAGCAGCCAAGAAAAAAGACGGGGGCAACGAGAGACCCAGTACTTC	CASSQEKRRGQRETQYF
TRBJ1-2	TRBD1	.	TRBV2	TGTGCCAGCAGCTACCGGGACAGCTATGGCTACACCTTC	CASSYRDSYGYTF
TRBJ2-3	.	few	TRBV7-2	TGTGCCAGCAGCTCTGAGACGCGCCGCACAGATACGCAGTATTTT	CASSSETRRTDTQYF
TRBJ2-1	.	.	TRBV6-2/TRBV6-3	TGTGCCAGCAGTTACTCGAGTATGCTAGCAGCCTACAATGAGCAGTTCTTC	CASSYSSMLAAYNEQFF
TRBJ2-1	TRBD2	.	TRBV20-1	TGCAGTGCTGGACTAGCGGGTTTGTACAATGAGCAGTTCTTC	CSAGLAGLYNEQFF
TRBJ2-1	TRBD1	.	TRBV6-6	TGTGCCAGCAGTACCAGACAGGGGGAAAGACAGTTCTTC	CASSTRQGERQFF
TRBJ2-5	.	few	TRBV27	TGTGCCAGCAGTTTAGGGACCCAGGTTGGAGAGACCCAGTACTTC	CASSLGTQVGETQYF
TRBJ2-7	.	few	TRBV20-1	TGCAGTGCTCTAGAGAAGGGGGTAGGGGACGAGCAGTACTTC	CSALEKGVGDEQYF
TRBJ2-2	.	few	TRBV12-3/TRBV12-4	TGTGCCAGCGAGCGGAGGGCCGGGGAGCTGTTTTTT	CASERRAGELFF
TRBJ1-2	TRBD1	.	TRBV10-3	TGTGCCATCATGGCGGACAGGGGCGGATCAAACTATGGCTACACCTTC	CAIMADRGGSNYGYTF
TRBJ1-5	.	.	TRBV7-2	TGTGCCAGCAGCTTACAGGGCTTCGGCAATCAGCCCCTGCATTTT	CASSLQGFGNQPLHF
TRBJ2-3	TRBD2	.	TRBV4-3	TGCGCCAGCAGCCAAGAATTGGAGAGCGGGGCCGGTTGGGGTACGCAGTATTTT	CASSQELESGAGWGTQYF
TRBJ2-3	TRBD2	.	TRBV11-2	TGTGCCAGCAGCCAGCACTCTAGCGGGAGATCTGATACGCAGTATTTT	CASSQHSSGRSDTQYF
TRBJ2-1	.	.	TRBV7-2	TGTGCCAGCAGCCCCAGAGGCTACGATGAGCAGTTCTTC	CASSPRGYDEQFF
TRBJ2-2	.	.	TRBV5-6	TGTGCCAGCAGGCGGACAGTTATGACCTCGAACACCGGGGAGCTGTTTTTT	CASRRTVMTSNTGELFF
TRBJ2-1	.	.	TRBV2	TGTGCCAGCAGTGTGTCTTCAGTTCAAGAGCAGTTCTTC	CASSVSSVQEQFF
TRBJ2-7	.	.	TRBV21-1	TGTGCCAGCAGCAAAACCCCCATACGGGAGAAGGTCTACGAGCAGTACTTC	CASSKTPIREKVYEQYF
TRBJ2-3	TRBD2	.	TRBV20-1	TGCAGTGCTTTTAGCGGGGGACCTGGCACAGATACGCAGTATTTT	CSAFSGGPGTDTQYF
TRBJ1-2	TRBD1	few	TRBV7-9	TGTGCCAGCAGCCGGACGAGGGGACAGGGTATTGGCTACACCTTC	CASSRTRGQGIGYTF
TRBJ2-5	TRBD1	.	TRBV6-5	TGTGCCAGCAGTTACGGTAGCGCAGGGGGCCAAGAGACCCAGTACTTC	CASSYGSAGGQETQYF
TRBJ2-2	.	.	TRBV5-1	TGCGCCAGCAGCTTTTCGGAGACCGGGGAGCTGTTTTTT	CASSFSETGELFF
TRBJ2-3	.	.	TRBV5-1	TGCGCCAGCAGCTTGTTCCAAACTGCCCGCACAGATACGCAGTATTTT	CASSLFQTARTDTQYF
TRBJ2-1	TRBD2	.	TRBV6-5	TGTGCCAGCAGCCGGACGGGGGGGCAGGATGAGCAGTTCTTC	CASSRTGGQDEQFF
TRBJ1-1	TRBD1	.	TRBV20-1	TGCAGTGCTAGGGGACAGGACAACACTGAAGCTTTCTTT	CSARGQDNTEAFF
TRBJ1-2	.	.	TRBV5-1	TGCGCCAGCAGCTCGACAGACACTAACTATGGCTACACCTTC	CASSSTDTNYGYTF